This T cell receptor beta chain was retrieved from a study of blood T cell repertoires in COVID-19. As for the study in general: Samples representing acute and convalescent COVID-19 were sourced from the United States, Italy and Spain. PBMCs, B-cell-depleted T cells, or T cells were the source of the cDNA or gDNA that made up the material.

In the original processing: Amplification of reference gene primers provided the estimated nucleated cell counts. Profiled with immunoSEQ multiplex PCR; TCRdb holds only in-frame clones, not every one. That table is the source of V, J and clone size, and D and trimming were worked out from the DNA. Found here are 70,000 or so clones, around 85% of them singletons; the top ten hold under 40%. Trimming stripped 6 bases from V and 4 bases from J, with 21 bases between. The V gene's germline CDR1 is SGHTS and CDR2 YDEGEE. The CDR3 is 16 residues long. This clone was counted once. The sequencing input was peripheral blood. The chain joins TRBV5-8 to TRBJ2-3, with D perhaps matching TRBD1 (5 bases). The clonotype comes from a woman older than 75 with active or convalescent COVID-19. The CDR3 coding sequence is TGTGCCAGCACCGACCCGAGCGCTGGCAGGGCAGATACGCAGTATTTT. The encoded protein is CASTDPSAGRADTQYF.